Included here is one T cell receptor (beta chain) sequence, with context. Sequencing used immunoSEQ multiplex PCR; TCRdb keeps in-frame clones, though not all of them. The data hold about 150,000 clones, with 82% observed a single time. Germline-derived CDR1 and CDR2 are SGHVS and FQNEAQ. The CDR3 consists of 15 residues. V shed 5 bases, J shed 4 bases, and the junction held 8 bases outside the gene matches. This entry comes from a study of blood T cell repertoires in COVID-19. Overall study: Samples came from the United States, Italy and Spain, spanning acute and convalescent COVID-19.

The chain links TRBV7-8 to TRBJ1-3; TRBD1 matches 7 bases. Sequenced: peripheral blood. The TCR comes from a woman older than 75 with active or convalescent COVID-19. CDR3 DNA sequence: TGTGCCAGCAGCGTGGAAACAGGGGTAGGAAACACCATATATTTT. Translating gives CASSVETGVGNTIYF.